The rows below give T cell receptor beta chains drawn from one sample of a study of shared clonotypes between healthy human individuals. Method: immunoSEQ multiplex PCR; TCRdb's copy keeps in-frame clones and lacks some. The sample records roughly 2,500,000 clones, approximately 93% being singletons. Sequencing was carried out using naive CD4+ T cells from PBMCs. The receptors were sampled from a man between 18 and 29 years old in good health. Some clones in this sample may be carry-over from other donors' samples. Both conserved end residues are part of each CDR3. Fields, in order: CDR3 protein, CDR3 DNA, D gene, V gene, J gene, clone size. The D gene is left open where the match is weak. The listing skips clone size in some rows; elsewhere it reads once, few, many or a size class.

CDR3: CASSAGTGSYEQYF
DNA: TGCGCCAGCAGCGCCGGGACAGGGTCCTACGAGCAGTACTTC
D: TRBD1
V: TRBV5-1
J: TRBJ2-7
size: .

CDR3: CASSRKVPQTDTQYF
DNA: TGTGCCAGCAGCCGTAAGGTGCCTCAAACGGATACGCAGTATTTT
D: .
V: TRBV5-4
J: TRBJ2-3
size: once

CDR3: CASSIGRANSPLHF
DNA: TGTGCCAGTAGTATCGGCAGGGCTAATTCACCCCTCCACTTT
D: .
V: TRBV19
J: TRBJ1-6
size: .

CDR3: CASSQATSGRYGGTDTQYF
DNA: TGCGCCAGCAGCCAAGCGACTAGCGGGAGGTACGGGGGTACAGATACGCAGTATTTT
D: TRBD2
V: TRBV5-1
J: TRBJ2-3
size: .

CDR3: CASSRLPGEPQHF
DNA: TGCGCCAGCAGCCGACTCCCGGGGGAGCCCCAGCATTTT
D: .
V: TRBV4-1
J: TRBJ1-5
size: .

CDR3: CSVQTGGTEAFF
DNA: TGCAGCGTTCAGACAGGGGGCACTGAAGCTTTCTTT
D: TRBD1
V: TRBV29-1
J: TRBJ1-1
size: few

CDR3: CASSAGRYNSPLHF
DNA: TGTGCCAGCAGCGCGGGACGGTATAATTCACCCCTCCACTTT
D: .
V: TRBV7-3
J: TRBJ1-6
size: .

CDR3: CASSPPSGLHYGYTF
DNA: TGTGCCAGCTCACCACCTTCAGGTCTCCACTATGGCTACACCTTC
D: .
V: TRBV18
J: TRBJ1-2
size: .

CDR3: CASSQVPTGTSSQETQYF
DNA: TGCGCCAGCAGCCAAGTTCCTACCGGGACTAGCAGCCAAGAGACCCAGTACTTC
D: TRBD2
V: TRBV4-1
J: TRBJ2-5
size: .

CDR3: CASSISSATDTQYF
DNA: TGTGCCAGTAGTATAAGTTCTGCCACAGATACGCAGTATTTT
D: .
V: TRBV19
J: TRBJ2-3
size: .

CDR3: CASSYRTSGRGETQYF
DNA: TGTGCCAGCAGTTACAGGACTAGCGGGAGAGGAGAGACCCAGTACTTC
D: TRBD2
V: TRBV6-5
J: TRBJ2-5
size: .

CDR3: CASSVGQGARETQYF
DNA: TGTGCCAGCAGCGTAGGTCAGGGGGCGAGAGAGACCCAGTACTTC
D: TRBD1
V: TRBV9
J: TRBJ2-5
size: .

CDR3: CASSLLQGAVEGTEAFF
DNA: TGTGCCAGCAGTTTATTACAGGGGGCGGTGGAGGGCACTGAAGCTTTCTTT
D: TRBD1
V: TRBV28
J: TRBJ1-1
size: once

CDR3: CASSPRLNTGELFF
DNA: TGTGCCAGCTCACCACGGCTGAACACCGGGGAGCTGTTTTTT
D: .
V: TRBV18
J: TRBJ2-2
size: once

CDR3: CASSPGPPNTGELFF
DNA: TGCGCCAGCAGCCCAGGGCCCCCTAACACCGGGGAGCTGTTTTTT
D: .
V: TRBV5-1
J: TRBJ2-2
size: .

CDR3: CASCSGTAQETQYF
DNA: TGTGCCAGCTGTTCCGGGACAGCCCAAGAGACCCAGTACTTC
D: TRBD1
V: TRBV6-1
J: TRBJ2-5
size: .

CDR3: CAWALRDSQETQYF
DNA: TGTGCCTGGGCCCTCCGGGACAGTCAAGAGACCCAGTACTTC
D: TRBD1
V: TRBV30
J: TRBJ2-5
size: .

CDR3: CASSSPGSGNTIYF
DNA: TGTGCCAGCAGCTCGCCGGGTTCCGGAAACACCATATATTTT
D: .
V: TRBV5-6
J: TRBJ1-3
size: .

CDR3: CASSLRVWAFF
DNA: TGTGCCAGCAGCTTAAGGGTGTGGGCTTTCTTT
D: .
V: TRBV11-2
J: TRBJ1-1
size: .

CDR3: CASSLVREGTNEKLFF
DNA: TGTGCCAGCAGTTTGGTCCGGGAGGGCACTAATGAAAAACTGTTTTTT
D: .
V: TRBV28
J: TRBJ1-4
size: .

CDR3: CASSLDPAGALAGELFF
DNA: TGTGCCAGCAGTTTAGACCCGGCGGGGGCGCTTGCCGGGGAGCTGTTTTTT
D: .
V: TRBV28
J: TRBJ2-2
size: .